The TCR beta chain described here comes from a study of shared clonotypes between healthy human individuals. Only in-frame clones appear in the TCRdb table, and some are missing; sequencing was by immunoSEQ multiplex PCR. Altogether around 690,000 clones are present, less than 95% being singletons, with the ten largest covering less than 40%. The sequence was collected from a man younger than 35 in good health. Some clones in this sample may be carry-over from other donors' samples. Sequenced input: memory CD8+ T cells from PBMCs. This sample's subset: CD45RO+ cells pooled with CCR7-negative TemRA cells.

This CDR3 reads CASSLVAGALPNKNIQYF. The CDR3 DNA is TGTGCCAGCAGCTTAGTAGCAGGGGCGCTACCCAACAAAAACATTCAGTACTTC. The chain recombines TRBV7-9 with TRBJ2-4, with D tentatively TRBD1 (6 bases). V lost 1 base, J lost 3 bases, and 19 bases lay in between. Germline-derived CDR1 and CDR2 are SEHNR and FQNEAQ (reference sequence). This CDR3 has 18 amino acids.